The 29 T cell receptor beta chains listed next were all sequenced from one sample in a study of regulatory T cells in long-lasting Graves disease. Building of the TCR beta libraries involved iRepertoire HTBI primers and Arm-PCR of CDR3 regions. One entry per CDR3 protein results from TCRdb running MiXCR on the multiplex PCR reads. The sample holds 530,000 or so distinct CDR3 sequences, 15% to 20% seen once. The time point is: newly diagnosed GD, antithyroid drugs for less than 3 months. RNA extracted from PBMCs served as the sequencing template. Separately, the same data were catalogued under a study of T cells in Graves' hyperthyroidism and ophthalmopathy.

The sequences come from peripheral blood mononuclear cells (PBMCs), collected at new diagnosis, from a patient treated with antithyroid drugs. Every receptor here comes from a man aged 18-30 years with Graves disease.

In this sample, this clonotype turned up many times. The chain uses TRBV2 and TRBJ2-7, with TRBD2 matching 7 bases. With V trimmed by 4 bases and J by 7 bases, 10 bases remained unmatched. The germline V gene encodes CDR1 SNHLY and CDR2 FYNNEI. CDR3 length equals 14 residues. CDR3 protein: CASSGLALTGEQYF. In nucleotides, the CDR3 is TGTGCCAGCAGTGGACTAGCCTTAACTGGGGAGCAGTACTTC.

This clonotype has more than one count but fewer than ten. CDR3 sequence (DNA): TGTGCCAGTAGTATTGGTCTAGCCAAAAACATTCAGTACTTC. This translates into CASSIGLAKNIQYF. The V and J genes are TRBV19 and TRBJ2-4, with no clear D. The CDR3 extends over 14 amino acids. Germline-derived CDR1 and CDR2 are LNHDA and SQIVND (reference sequence). V lost 3 bases to trimming and J lost 0 bases, with 6 bases between them.

As for this clonotype: A read error may produce the germline difference seen at one junction end. J is TRBJ1-6 and V is TRBV9, with 7 bases identical to TRBD1. This CDR3 contains 15 residues. The germline gives CDR1 SGDLS, CDR2 YYNGEE. The CDR3 region has the DNA TGTGCCAGCAGGACAGGGACGGGGAATAATTCACCCTTCCACTTT. It translates to CASRTGTGNNSPFHF.

At least ten counts were recorded for this clonotype. The chain recombines TRBV20-1 with TRBJ2-7, with D tentatively TRBD1 (6 bases). This CDR3 comprises 14 residues. Between the trimmed V and J ends, which lost 1 base and 0 bases, there was a span of 10 bases. Germline CDR1 is DFQATT and CDR2 is SNEGSKA (reference sequence). The CDR3 reads CSARGGTYSYEQYF. CDR3 coding DNA: TGCAGTGCTAGAGGTGGGACATACTCCTACGAGCAGTACTTC.

The CDR3 loop is CASSQSGDKLFF. CDR3 sequence (DNA): TGTGCCAGCAGCCAATCAGGGGATAAACTGTTTTTT. This chain uses TRBV14 with TRBJ1-4, with D perhaps TRBD1 (6 bases). Trimming removed 2 bases from V and 11 bases from J, with 9 bases in between. The CDR3 runs to 12 residues. The germline CDR1 and CDR2 sequences are SGHDN and FVKESK. Drawing the rest from reference TRBV14 and TRBJ1-4, the complete variable domain is EAGVTQFPSHSVIEKGQTVTLRCDPISGHDNLYWYRRVMGKEIKFLLHFVKESKQDESGMPNNRFLAERTGGTYSTLKVQPAELEDSGVYFCASSQSGDKLFFGSGTQLSVL.

The gene calls are TRBV7-9 and TRBJ1-2, with 9 bases identical to TRBD1. The CDR3 has 14 amino acids. After removal of 5 bases from V and 7 bases from J, the junction contained 8 bases not matched to a gene. CDR1 and CDR2 from the germline V gene are SEHNR and FQNEAQ (reference sequence). The CDR3 DNA is TGTGCCAGCAGCAGGGGACAGGGTTCTGGTGGCTACACCTTC. Protein product: CASSRGQGSGGYTF.

This clonotype has a single count. The chain has TRBV20-1 and TRBJ1-4; 10 nucleotides match TRBD1. Per germline, CDR1 DFQATT and CDR2 SNEGSKA (reference sequence). V lost 6 bases and J lost 7; bases outside the gene matches: 8. The CDR3 consists of 14 residues. DNA for the CDR3: TGCAGTGCCTGGACAGGGGGTGAGGGTGAAAAACTGTTTTTT. Its protein product is CSAWTGGEGEKLFF.

This rearrangement joins TRBV27 to TRBJ2-1; D is ambiguous. The CDR3 contains 12 residues. Germline V gives CDR1 MNHEY, CDR2 SMNVEV (reference sequence). Trimming took 5 bases from V and 8 from J, leaving 10 bases between them. The CDR3 bases are TGTGCCAGCAGTCATGTCGGCGATGAGCAGTTCTTC. This translates into CASSHVGDEQFF.

Note on this clonotype: Since a much larger clone is just one base distant, this may be a read error. The CDR3 DNA reads as TGTGCCAGCAGTGAACGACTGGATAAAAAACTGTTTTTT. Amino acids: CASSERLDKKLFF. The V gene is TRBV6-1, the J gene TRBJ1-4; no firm D call. CDR1 MNHNS and CDR2 SASEGT come from the germline V gene. V gave up 2 bases and J gave up 9 bases, with 10 bases separating them. This CDR3 comprises 13 residues.

This clonotype was seen ten or more times. The rearrangement joins TRBV20-1 to TRBJ2-7; 9 nucleotides align to TRBD1. After removal of 2 bases from V and 6 bases from J, the junction contained 14 bases not matched to a gene. Germline V gene data show CDR1 as DFQATT and CDR2 as SNEGSKA (reference sequence). The CDR3 has 16 residues. CDR3 sequence (DNA): TGCAGTGCTAGATCCCTGAGGGACAGGGCTGGTTCCGAGCAGTACTTC. Residues: CSARSLRDRAGSEQYF.

The chain combines TRBV4-1 with TRBJ2-1; 13 positions match TRBD2. In germline, CDR1 is MGHRA, CDR2 YSYEKL. Germline trimming cut 2 bases from V and 8 bases from J; bases unmatched to any gene: 9. The length of the CDR3 is 17 residues. The DNA of the CDR3 is TGCGCCAGCAGCCAATTGACCGGGACTAGCGGGACGTATGAGCAGTTCTTC. Amino acid sequence: CASSQLTGTSGTYEQFF.

The V and J genes are TRBV12-3 or TRBV12-4 and TRBJ1-5; no clear D. The CDR3 consists of 14 residues. The V gene lost 2 bases and the J gene lost 4 bases, with 9 bases spanning the gap. CDR3 sequence (DNA): TGTGCCAGCAGTTTAAGTCTCAGAAATCAGCCCCAGCATTTT. Translation: CASSLSLRNQPQHF.

V and J are TRBV6-1 and TRBJ2-7, with D possibly being TRBD1 or TRBD2 (6 bases each). Trimming stripped 6 bases from V and 6 bases from J, with 21 bases between. This CDR3 comprises 15 residues. Germline lookup yields CDR1 MNHNS and CDR2 SASEGT. The CDR3, as DNA: TGTGCCAGCAGCCTCGGGGGCGGTGAGGTGAGCGAGCAGTACTTC. Translation gives CASSLGGGEVSEQYF.

The rearrangement uses TRBV20-1 and TRBJ2-3, with a weak D call TRBD2 (5 bases). The CDR3 runs 12 residues. Germline-derived CDR1 and CDR2 are DFQATT and SNEGSKA (reference sequence). V gave up 5 bases and J gave up 9 bases, with 15 bases separating them. The CDR3 loop reads CSAQPEAGTQYF. CDR3 DNA sequence: TGCAGTGCTCAACCGGAGGCCGGCACGCAGTATTTT.

In its sample, this clonotype was seen a few times. The V gene is TRBV5-6, the J gene TRBJ2-1; TRBD2 aligns across 13 bases. Germline V gene sequence: CDR1 SGHDT, CDR2 YYEEEE. V was pared by 4 bases and J by 10 bases, with 11 bases of the junction left unmatched. CDR3 length: 16 amino acids. The CDR3 loop is CASSDGTSGDTREQFF. CDR3 sequence (DNA): TGTGCCAGCAGCGACGGGACTAGCGGGGACACACGAGAGCAGTTCTTC.

This clonotype was detected many times. This rearrangement joins TRBV2 to TRBJ1-1; TRBD1 might be the D (5 bases). This CDR3 region has 13 residues. Germline V gene data show CDR1 as SNHLY and CDR2 as FYNNEI. Trimming removed 10 bases at V and 0 bases at J, with 12 bases between. This chain's CDR3 is CATEQAMNTEAFF. Written as DNA, the CDR3 is TGTGCCACCGAACAGGCAATGAACACTGAAGCTTTCTTT.

This clonotype was seen ten or more times. The V gene is TRBV5-1, the J gene TRBJ2-7, with 8 bases fitting TRBD2. This CDR3 region has 12 residues. Germline V gene data show CDR1 as SGHRS and CDR2 as YFSETQ. With 6 bases clipped from V and 2 bases from J, the junction kept 1 base outside the gene matches. The CDR3 reads CASTGGPYEQYF. Here the CDR3 DNA reads TGCGCCAGCACGGGGGGGCCCTACGAGCAGTACTTC.

The CDR3 DNA sequence: TGTGCCAGCAGCCATGGGAGGAGCAGCACAGATACGCAGTATTTT. Amino acids: CASSHGRSSTDTQYF. V and J are TRBV3-1 and TRBJ2-3; D is perhaps TRBD2 (6 bases). Trimming removed 3 bases from V and 0 bases from J, with 10 bases in between. CDR3 length: 15 residues. CDR1 LGHDT and CDR2 YNNKEL come from the germline V gene (reference sequence).

In its sample, this clonotype was seen a few times. The chain joins TRBV20-1 to TRBJ1-4; no clear D gene. V was pared by 3 bases and J by 5 bases, with 13 bases between. CDR1 is DFQATT and CDR2 is SNEGSKA in the germline V gene (reference sequence). The CDR3 runs 14 residues. CDR3 in amino acids: CSASLPDSNEKLFF. CDR3 nucleotides: TGCAGTGCTAGCCTCCCAGACTCAAATGAAAAACTGTTTTTT.

This clonotype showed up just a few times. J is TRBJ1-6 and V is TRBV7-3, with D possibly matching TRBD1 (5 bases). The CDR3 is 14 residues long. Germline V gives CDR1 SGHTA, CDR2 FQGTGA. Trimming took 1 base from V and 9 from J, leaving 10 bases between them. CDR3 in amino acids: CASSLRQTGSPLHF. The CDR3 DNA follows: TGTGCCAGCAGCTTAAGACAGACGGGTTCACCCCTCCACTTT.

In its sample, this clonotype was seen many times. V is TRBV28 and J is TRBJ2-3, with unresolved D. The CDR3 is made up of 12 amino acids. V was pared by 5 bases and J by 6 bases, with 9 bases between. The V gene's germline CDR1 is MDHEN and CDR2 SYDVKM. CDR3 bases: TGTGCCAGCAGTCCCAGGTGGGATACGCAGTATTTT. It is translated as CASSPRWDTQYF.

The chain uses TRBV28 and TRBJ1-2; 8 nucleotides match TRBD1. Unmatched junction bases numbered 7, after V lost 3 bases and J lost 4 bases. Germline values: CDR1 MDHEN, CDR2 SYDVKM. This CDR3 is 15 amino acids long. DNA for the CDR3: TGTGCCAGCAGTTTCGCGACAGGGGATCGCTATGGCTACACCTTC. It encodes CASSFATGDRYGYTF.

CDR3 DNA sequence: TGCGCCAGCAGCTTGGGGTCTGGGGCCGTCGACGAGCAGTACTTC. This encodes CASSLGSGAVDEQYF. The V gene is TRBV5-1, the J gene TRBJ2-7; a possible D gene is TRBD1 (5 bases). CDR1 and CDR2 (germline): SGHRS, YFSETQ. The CDR3 consists of 15 residues. Trimming left V 0 bases short and J 5 bases short, with 15 bases between.

This clonotype was seen ten or more times. The chain has TRBV30 and TRBJ2-2, with 9 bases lining up with TRBD1. The CDR3 has 17 amino acids. The germline gives CDR1 GTSNPN, CDR2 SVGIG (reference sequence). The junction had 13 bases not matched to a gene; V was cut back by 4 bases and J by 4 bases. This chain's CDR3 is CAWTRDRVMSGTGELFF. As DNA, the CDR3 is TGTGCCTGGACCCGGGACAGGGTGATGTCGGGCACCGGGGAGCTGTTTTTT.

There are a few counts of this clonotype. The chain links TRBV12-3 or TRBV12-4 to TRBJ1-1; no definite D call. The CDR3 sequence is 16 residues long. The V end lost 4 bases, the J end lost 0 bases, and 15 bases lay between the germline ends. CDR3 in amino acids: CASSSTRSTLNTEAFF. DNA for the CDR3: TGTGCCAGCAGTTCGACACGTTCGACGTTGAACACTGAAGCTTTCTTT.

This clonotype was seen at least ten times. V is TRBV20-1 and J is TRBJ2-7, with 10 nucleotides matching TRBD1. The CDR3 covers 15 residues. V was pared by 3 bases and J by 7 bases, with 12 bases of the junction left unmatched. Germline V gives CDR1 DFQATT, CDR2 SNEGSKA (reference sequence). CDR3 loop: CSARTRGTGVEEQYF. DNA for the CDR3: TGCAGTGCTAGGACTAGGGGGACAGGGGTTGAGGAGCAGTACTTC.

In its sample, this clonotype was seen many times. The chain recombines TRBV3-1 with TRBJ1-4, with D possibly being TRBD1 (6 bases). V was shortened by 4 bases and J by 7 bases, with 13 bases between the two germline ends. The CDR3 sequence is 14 residues long. Germline V lookup: CDR1 LGHDT, CDR2 YNNKEL (reference sequence). Written as DNA, the CDR3 is TGTGCCAGCAGCCCATCAGGGGTGGGTGAAAAACTGTTTTTT. This codes for CASSPSGVGEKLFF.

This clonotype has ten or more counts. The chain combines TRBV20-1 with TRBJ2-1; 8 nucleotides line up with TRBD2. Per germline, CDR1 DFQATT and CDR2 SNEGSKA (reference sequence). The CDR3 totals 16 residues. The J segment lost 0 bases and the V segment lost 0 bases, leaving 4 bases of the junction unmatched. CDR3: CSARDRGGSSYNEQFF. Written as DNA, the CDR3 is TGCAGTGCTAGAGATCGCGGGGGGAGCTCCTACAATGAGCAGTTCTTC.

As regards this clonotype: Since a much larger clone is just one base distant, this may be a read error. The chain employs TRBV10-3 and TRBJ1-1, with 9 nucleotides matching TRBD1. This CDR3 region has 15 residues. CDR1 and CDR2 from the germline V gene are ENHRY and SYGVKD. With V trimmed by 4 bases and J by 4 bases, 7 bases remained unmatched. CDR3 protein: CAISGSDRGGTEAFF. The CDR3 DNA follows: TGTGCCATCAGTGGGTCGGACAGGGGAGGCACTGAAGCTTTCTTT.